The 26 T cell receptor beta chains below all came from one sample that was sequenced in a study of blood T cell repertoires in COVID-19 (dated by TCRdb to 2019 to 2021). Library generation was performed with the immunoSEQ multiplex PCR assay. Drawn from immuneACCESS, this table holds only the in-frame rearrangements with V and J called that TCRdb kept. Clones are partly lost; checked studies trace under half to an unresolved V gene and leave the rest unexplained. This sample lists some 66,000 clones; 82% were detected once. Clones ranked in the top ten supply around 6.3% of the sample. Specimen: peripheral blood. The origin of the receptors is a man between 60 and 75 years old with acute or convalescent COVID-19.

J is TRBJ1-5 and V is TRBV7-2; 10 bases are a match to TRBD1. The CDR3 runs 15 residues. The V gene end was trimmed by 5 bases and the J gene end by 7 bases; junction bases not matched to a gene: 8. Germline V CDR1 and CDR2: SGHTA, FQGNSA. The DNA for the CDR3 is TGTGCCAGCAGCATCCGACAGGGGGCCGGGCAGCCCCAGCATTTT. It yields the protein CASSIRQGAGQPQHF.

The chain joins TRBV2 to TRBJ1-1; D might be TRBD1 (6 bases). V lost 5 bases, J lost 2 bases, and 12 bases lay in between. Germline V CDR1 and CDR2: SNHLY, FYNNEI. This CDR3 region has 14 residues. CDR3 amino acids: CASSHLQGNTEAFF. The CDR3, as DNA: TGTGCCAGCAGTCATCTACAGGGAAACACTGAAGCTTTCTTT. The entire variable domain, with the rest obtained from reference TRBV2 and TRBJ1-1, is as follows: EPEVTQTPSHQVTQMGQEVILRCVPISNHLYFYWYRQILGQKVEFLVSFYNNEISEKSEIFDDQFSVERPDGSNFTLKIRSTKLEDSAMYFCASSHLQGNTEAFFGQGTRLTVV.

The V call is TRBV7-2, the J call TRBJ1-5, with 10 positions matching TRBD1. CDR3 length: 16 residues. Germline values: CDR1 SGHTA, CDR2 FQGNSA. Losses at the gene ends were 4 bases for V and 4 bases for J; bases not matched to a gene: 7. CDR3 DNA: TGTGCCAGCAGCTCCGACCGACAGGGGGCAAATCAGCCCCAGCATTTT. It is translated as CASSSDRQGANQPQHF. Supplemented by reference TRBV7-2 and TRBJ1-5, the full variable domain reads GAGVSQSPSNKVTEKGKDVELRCDPISGHTALYWYRQSLGQGLEFLIYFQGNSAPDKSGLPSDRFSAERTGGSVSTLTIQRTQQEDSAVYLCASSSDRQGANQPQHFGDGTRLSIL.

This clone was counted only a few times. This rearrangement joins TRBV2 to TRBJ1-1; the match to TRBD1 covers 7 bases. Germline V lookup: CDR1 SNHLY, CDR2 FYNNEI. Germline trimming cut 5 bases from V and 4 bases from J; bases unmatched to any gene: 10. CDR3 length: 15 residues. CDR3 DNA: TGTGCCAGCAGTCCCCGACAGGGTTTCAGCACTGAAGCTTTCTTT. It is translated as CASSPRQGFSTEAFF.

The V and J genes are TRBV7-2 and TRBJ1-1; 7 nucleotides agree with TRBD1. Germline trimming cut 4 bases from V and 5 bases from J; bases unmatched to any gene: 7. Germline V lookup: CDR1 SGHTA, CDR2 FQGNSA. This CDR3 region has 14 residues. DNA for the CDR3: TGTGCCAGCAGCTCCACAGGGGCGAGAACTGAAGCTTTCTTT. Protein product: CASSSTGARTEAFF.

The genes are TRBV5-5 and TRBJ1-5; 7 bases are shared with TRBD1. Germline CDR1 reads SGHKS; CDR2 reads YYEKEE (reference sequence). This CDR3 spans 16 amino acids. Trimming took 0 bases from V and 4 from J; bases not matched to a gene: 7. CDR3 nucleotide sequence: TGTGCCAGCAGCTTGGTCCCCGGGACAGAGAATCAGCCCCAGCATTTT. Amino acids: CASSLVPGTENQPQHF.

This clone occurred once. The chain is built from TRBV6-5 and TRBJ1-1, with 10 bases fitting TRBD1. V dropped 4 bases and J dropped 2; count of bases not matched to a gene: 7. Germline-derived CDR1 and CDR2 are MNHEY and SVGAGI. This CDR3 has 16 amino acids. CDR3 sequence reads: CASSLTGGHPNTEAFF. The CDR3 bases are TGTGCCAGCAGTTTGACAGGGGGCCACCCCAACACTGAAGCTTTCTTT.

V gene TRBV19 combines with J gene TRBJ2-2; D not certain. The CDR3 is made up of 16 amino acids. Germline-derived CDR1 and CDR2 are LNHDA and SQIVND (reference sequence). Trimming left V 1 base short and J 1 base short, with 10 bases between. The CDR3 loop reads CASSIGGTGNTGELFF. The CDR3 bases are TGTGCCAGTAGTATAGGAGGCACGGGGAACACCGGGGAGCTGTTTTTT.

The chain combines TRBV18 with TRBJ1-4; 8 nucleotides agree with TRBD1. Germline CDR1 and CDR2: KGHSH and LQKENI. After removal of 6 bases from V and 4 bases from J, the junction contained 7 bases not matched to a gene. The CDR3 length is 15 residues. CDR3 residues: CASSVGQGRNEKLFF. CDR3 coding DNA: TGTGCCAGCTCGGTCGGACAGGGTCGTAATGAAAAACTGTTTTTT.

This rearrangement joins TRBV19 to TRBJ1-6; possible D gene TRBD1, 5 bases. Germline values: CDR1 LNHDA, CDR2 SQIVND (reference sequence). The CDR3 consists of 13 residues. Trimming shortened V by 7 bases and J by 6 bases, and 10 bases separated the two germline ends. For the CDR3, the DNA is TGTGCCAGTAAGGACACTTCTAATTCACCCCTCCACTTT. The encoded protein is CASKDTSNSPLHF.

The J gene is TRBJ1-1, the V gene TRBV9, with 11 bases lining up with TRBD1. V dropped 0 bases and J dropped 5; count of bases not matched to a gene: 3. In germline, CDR1 is SGDLS, CDR2 YYNGEE. The CDR3 covers 15 residues. The CDR3 here is CASSVAGTGGTEAFF. In DNA, the CDR3 is TGTGCCAGCAGCGTAGCCGGGACAGGGGGTACTGAAGCTTTCTTT.

The rearrangement links TRBV7-9 to TRBJ2-2; D gene unclear. Germline CDR1 SEHNR, CDR2 FQNEAQ (reference sequence). Trimming removed 1 base from V and 6 bases from J, with 12 bases in between. The CDR3 runs to 15 residues. In DNA form, the CDR3 reads TGTGCCAGCAGCTTAGGTGATAGTCCGGCCGGGGAGCTGTTTTTT. Its protein is CASSLGDSPAGELFF.

V usage is TRBV27 and J usage is TRBJ2-7; perhaps TRBD2 as D (6 bases). Trimming took off 2 bases at V and 2 bases at J, with 13 bases between the two ends. This CDR3 region has 15 residues. The germline gives CDR1 MNHEY, CDR2 SMNVEV (reference sequence). Here the CDR3 DNA reads TGTGCCAGCAGTTTAAGGCAGGGAGGCACCTACGAGCAGTACGTC. The encoded protein is CASSLRQGGTYEQYV.

The chain links TRBV5-1 to TRBJ2-7; 8 bases are shared with TRBD1. This CDR3 comprises 14 residues. The germline gives CDR1 SGHRS, CDR2 YFSETQ. Germline trimming cut 0 bases from V and 6 bases from J; bases unmatched to any gene: 5. CDR3 amino acids: CASSLEDRVIEQYF. The CDR3 DNA reads TGCGCCAGCAGCTTGGAGGACAGGGTCATCGAGCAGTACTTC. The full variable domain, with the rest looked up from reference TRBV5-1 and TRBJ2-7, is KAGVTQTPRYLIKTRGQQVTLSCSPISGHRSVSWYQQTPGQGLQFLFEYFSETQRNKGNFPGRFSGRQFSNSRSEMNVSTLELGDSALYLCASSLEDRVIEQYFGPGTRLTVT.

This chain uses TRBV6-1 with TRBJ1-2, with 7 bases aligning to TRBD1. The V segment lost 5 bases and the J segment 6 bases; nucleotides outside the gene matches: 6. Looked up from germline, CDR1 is MNHNS and CDR2 is SASEGT. CDR3 size: 13 residues. The DNA for the CDR3 is TGTGCCAGCAGTTTACAGGGGTCGGATGGCTACACCTTC. It specifies CASSLQGSDGYTF.

This clone came up once. A junction boundary mismatches the germline segment, possibly from a read error. The rearrangement joins TRBV30 to TRBJ1-5; 9 bases are a match to TRBD1. The CDR3 extends over 14 amino acids. Germline CDR1 GTSNPN, CDR2 SVGIG (reference sequence). CDR3 nucleotides: TGTGCCCGGAGTGTTAACAGGGGGCTTCAGCCCCAGCATTTT. Encoded protein: CARSVNRGLQPQHF.

This sequence joins TRBV30 and TRBJ2-7; tentative D call: TRBD2 (6 bases). The CDR3 has 13 amino acids. Germline V gene data show CDR1 as GTSNPN and CDR2 as SVGIG (reference sequence). The V end lost 3 bases, the J end lost 3 bases, and 12 bases lay between the germline ends. This chain's CDR3 is CAWSRGSGYEQYF. The CDR3 region has the DNA TGTGCCTGGAGCCGGGGGAGCGGCTACGAGCAGTACTTC.

The V call is TRBV5-1, the J call TRBJ2-3; 12 bases line up with TRBD2. There are 18 residues in the CDR3. The germline V gene encodes CDR1 SGHRS and CDR2 YFSETQ. Trimming cost V 0 bases and J 4 bases; bases outside gene matches: 9. CDR3: CASSLEGLAGISADTQYF. The CDR3, as DNA: TGCGCCAGCAGCTTGGAGGGACTAGCGGGTATCAGCGCAGATACGCAGTATTTT.

The chain couples TRBV5-5 to TRBJ1-6; D is undetermined. Looked up from germline, CDR1 is SGHKS and CDR2 is YYEKEE (reference sequence). V lost 0 bases, J lost 8 bases, and 6 bases lay in between. This CDR3 has 13 residues. CDR3 nucleotides: TGTGCCAGCAGCTTGGTCCGGGATTCACCCCTCCACTTT. Translation gives CASSLVRDSPLHF.

The V call is TRBV18, the J call TRBJ1-1; possibly TRBD1 for D (5 bases). This CDR3 is built from 15 residues. Germline CDR1 KGHSH, CDR2 LQKENI. Between the trimmed V and J ends, which lost 3 bases and 3 bases, there was a span of 14 bases. The CDR3: CASSPYYGGDTEAFF. The CDR3 nucleotides are TGTGCCAGCTCACCCTACTACGGAGGGGACACTGAAGCTTTCTTT.

The rearrangement links TRBV4-3 to TRBJ2-7, with 10 bases lining up with TRBD1. CDR1 is LGHNA, CDR2 YSLEER, per germline. The CDR3 runs to 15 residues. V was pared by 4 bases and J by 3 bases, with 6 bases of the junction left unmatched. This CDR3 reads CASSRGTGEVYEQYF. The CDR3 DNA reads TGCGCCAGCAGCCGCGGGACAGGGGAAGTCTACGAGCAGTACTTC.

This rearrangement joins TRBV5-5 to TRBJ2-3; weak D call: TRBD2 (6 bases). Trimming left V 4 bases short and J 5 bases short, with 14 bases between. This CDR3 is built from 14 residues. CDR1 and CDR2 from the germline V gene are SGHKS and YYEKEE (reference sequence). The DNA of the CDR3 is TGTGCCAGCAGCCCTCCTAGCGCGGAAGATACGCAGTATTTT. It yields the protein CASSPPSAEDTQYF.

The genes are TRBV18 and TRBJ1-2; TRBD1 is a possible D gene (6 bases). Trimming stripped 3 bases from V and 4 bases from J, with 9 bases between. The CDR3 runs 13 residues. CDR1 and CDR2 from the germline V gene are KGHSH and LQKENI. The CDR3: CASSPLGGYGYTF. The CDR3, as DNA: TGTGCCAGCTCACCCCTAGGGGGCTATGGCTACACCTTC.

The V gene is TRBV7-8, the J gene TRBJ2-2; possible D gene TRBD2, 5 bases. The CDR3 loop spans 14 amino acids. The V and J ends lost 2 bases and 6 bases respectively, with 10 bases between them. CDR1 is SGHVS and CDR2 is FQNEAQ in the germline V gene. CDR3 DNA: TGTGCCAGCAGCTTAAGAGTAGCGTCCGGGGAGCTGTTTTTT. This codes for CASSLRVASGELFF.

The J gene is TRBJ1-1, the V gene TRBV5-6, with D hard to call. The V end lost 2 bases, the J end lost 5 bases, and 13 bases lay between the germline ends. The germline V gene has CDR1 SGHDT and CDR2 YYEEEE. The CDR3 sequence is 14 residues long. The DNA for the CDR3 is TGTGCCAGCAGCTTTGGAGAAATCCCTACTGAAGCTTTCTTT. Its translation is CASSFGEIPTEAFF.

This clone was seen a few times. The chain has TRBV7-9 and TRBJ2-7; 7 bases align to TRBD2. The CDR3 runs 14 residues. V shed 3 bases, J shed 3 bases, and the junction held 5 bases outside the gene matches. Germline assignment: CDR1 SEHNR and CDR2 FQNEAQ (reference sequence). The CDR3 sequence is CASSFLGGGYEQYF. The CDR3 nucleotides read TGTGCCAGCAGCTTTCTGGGCGGGGGCTACGAGCAGTACTTC.